The 3 T cell receptor beta chains below were found in one sample sequenced in a study of cytomegalovirus exposure and HLA in healthy donors. The PCR contained 60 Vbeta and 13 Jbeta primers. Only in-frame clones appear in the TCRdb table, and some are missing; sequencing was by immunoSEQ multiplex PCR. The sample yields 60,000 or so clones, 71% seen once. Material: PBMCs. The receptors were gathered from a man aged 45-65 years in good health and CMV-seropositive.

This chain joins TRBV27 and TRBJ2-2; 10 bases are shared with TRBD2. There are 16 residues in the CDR3. CDR1 and CDR2 (germline): MNHEY, SMNVEV (reference sequence). Trimming at V came to 6 bases and at J to 0 bases, leaving 4 bases not matched to a gene. The CDR3 loop is CASSISGRTNTGELFF. CDR3 DNA sequence: TGTGCCAGCAGCATTAGCGGGAGGACGAACACCGGGGAGCTGTTTTTT.

This chain links TRBV7-2 with TRBJ1-4, with TRBD1 matching over 10 bases. The germline V gene encodes CDR1 SGHTA and CDR2 FQGNSA. The CDR3 is made up of 16 amino acids. The V and J ends lost 2 bases and 10 bases, in that order; junction bases with no gene match: 10. CDR3 bases: TGTGCCAGCAGCTTACTGGGGGGACAGGGGCTTGGAAAACTGTTTTTT. As protein: CASSLLGGQGLGKLFF.

This chain joins TRBV7-8 and TRBJ2-5, with TRBD1 matching over 7 bases. The J call may not be correct, given that the DNA end is closer to TRBJ2-7. The CDR3 spans 14 residues. The germline CDR1 and CDR2 sequences are SGHVS and FQNEAQ. The DNA of the CDR3 is TGTGCCAGCAGCTCCAAGGGGGCAGCCTACGAGCAGTACTTC. Translating gives CASSSKGAAYEQYF.